This T cell receptor (beta chain) comes out of a study of shared clonotypes between healthy human individuals. The wider study: Per donor, CD8 memory used one plate, CD8 naive used two, CD4 memory used three and CD4 naive used three. Points from the study as a whole: Among non-shared clonotypes, generation probabilities were lower than among those shared by all four donors. Clonotype sharing among donors likely depends on sequencing depth. The small donor group covered limited genetic and exposure diversity.

The method was immunoSEQ multiplex PCR; TCRdb's version includes in-frame clones alone and lacks a portion of them. The data hold around 2.1 million clones, with 90% to 96% observed a single time. Germline CDR1 and CDR2: MNHEY and SMNVEV (reference sequence). This CDR3 comprises 12 residues. Trimming took 6 bases from V and 5 from J, leaving 9 bases between them. About this clone: Its antigen is still unknown. The sample contains more than one DNA sequence encoding this CDR3.

This sequence was found in a man between 18 and 29 years old in good health. The source material was naive CD4+ T cells sorted from blood. Subset defined: CD45RA+ positively selected. The rearrangement links TRBV27 to TRBJ2-3, with D uncertain. The CDR3 protein is CASSSLGDTQYF. CDR3 bases: TGTGCCAGCAGCTCCCTGGGAGATACGCAGTATTTT.